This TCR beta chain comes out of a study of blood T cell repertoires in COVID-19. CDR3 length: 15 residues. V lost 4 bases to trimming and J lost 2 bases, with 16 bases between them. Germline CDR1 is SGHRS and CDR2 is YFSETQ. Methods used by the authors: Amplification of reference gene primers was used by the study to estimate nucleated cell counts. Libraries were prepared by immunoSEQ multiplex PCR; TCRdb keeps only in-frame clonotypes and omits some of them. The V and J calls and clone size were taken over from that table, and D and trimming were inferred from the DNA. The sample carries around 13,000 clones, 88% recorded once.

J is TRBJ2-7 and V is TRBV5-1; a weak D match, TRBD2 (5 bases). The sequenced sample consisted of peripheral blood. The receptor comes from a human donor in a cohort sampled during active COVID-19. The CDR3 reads CASSGVGSGAYEQYF. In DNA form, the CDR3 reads TGCGCCAGCAGCGGGGTGGGGAGTGGGGCCTACGAGCAGTACTTC.